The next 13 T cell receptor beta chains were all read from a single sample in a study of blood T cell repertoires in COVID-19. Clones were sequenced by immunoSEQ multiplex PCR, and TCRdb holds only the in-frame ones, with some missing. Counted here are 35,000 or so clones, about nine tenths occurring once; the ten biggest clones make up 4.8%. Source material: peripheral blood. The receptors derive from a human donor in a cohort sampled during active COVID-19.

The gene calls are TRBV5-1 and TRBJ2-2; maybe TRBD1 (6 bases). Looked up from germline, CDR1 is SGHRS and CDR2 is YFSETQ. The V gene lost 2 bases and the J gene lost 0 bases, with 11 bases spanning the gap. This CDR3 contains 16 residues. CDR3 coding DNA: TGCGCCAGCAGCTTCGGGACAACAGCGAACACCGGGGAGCTGTTTTTT. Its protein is CASSFGTTANTGELFF.

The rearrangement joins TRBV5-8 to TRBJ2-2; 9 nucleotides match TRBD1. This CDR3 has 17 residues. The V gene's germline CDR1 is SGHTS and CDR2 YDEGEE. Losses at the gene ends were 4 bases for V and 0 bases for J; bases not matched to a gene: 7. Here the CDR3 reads CASSPPGDRANTGELFF. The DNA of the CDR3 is TGTGCCAGCAGCCCCCCGGGGGACAGGGCGAACACCGGGGAGCTGTTTTTT.

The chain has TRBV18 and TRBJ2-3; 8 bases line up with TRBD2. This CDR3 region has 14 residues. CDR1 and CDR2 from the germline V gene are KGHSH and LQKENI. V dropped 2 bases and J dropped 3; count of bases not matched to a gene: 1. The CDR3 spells CASSPGTRTDTQYF. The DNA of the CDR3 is TGTGCCAGCTCACCAGGGACTAGAACAGATACGCAGTATTTT.

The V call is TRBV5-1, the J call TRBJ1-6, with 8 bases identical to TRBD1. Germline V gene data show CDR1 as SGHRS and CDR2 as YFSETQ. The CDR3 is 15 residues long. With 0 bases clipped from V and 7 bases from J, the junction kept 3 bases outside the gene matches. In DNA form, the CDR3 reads TGCGCCAGCAGCTTGGTCGGGACAGGAAATTCACCCCTCCACTTT. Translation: CASSLVGTGNSPLHF. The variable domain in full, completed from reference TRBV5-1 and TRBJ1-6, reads KAGVTQTPRYLIKTRGQQVTLSCSPISGHRSVSWYQQTPGQGLQFLFEYFSETQRNKGNFPGRFSGRQFSNSRSEMNVSTLELGDSALYLCASSLVGTGNSPLHFGNGTRLTVT.

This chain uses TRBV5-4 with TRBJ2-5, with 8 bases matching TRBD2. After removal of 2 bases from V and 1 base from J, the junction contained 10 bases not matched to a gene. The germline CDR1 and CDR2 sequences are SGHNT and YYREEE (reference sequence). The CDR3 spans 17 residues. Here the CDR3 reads CASSLGGAGGPQETQYF. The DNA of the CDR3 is TGTGCCAGCAGCTTAGGCGGGGCGGGAGGCCCCCAAGAGACCCAGTACTTC.

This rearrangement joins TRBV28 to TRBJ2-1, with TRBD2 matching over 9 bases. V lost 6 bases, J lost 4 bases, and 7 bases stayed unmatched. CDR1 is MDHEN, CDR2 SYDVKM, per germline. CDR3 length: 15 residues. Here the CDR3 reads CASRGTSNFYNEQFF. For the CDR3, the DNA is TGTGCCAGCAGGGGGACTAGCAATTTTTACAATGAGCAGTTCTTC.

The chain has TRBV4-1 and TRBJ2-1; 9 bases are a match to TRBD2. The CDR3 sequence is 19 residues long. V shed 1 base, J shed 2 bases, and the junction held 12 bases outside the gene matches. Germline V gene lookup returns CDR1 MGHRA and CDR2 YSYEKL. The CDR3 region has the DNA TGCGCCAGCAGCCAAGGTATTAGCGGGAGTGTGGCCCCCTACAATGAGCAGTTCTTC. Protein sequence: CASSQGISGSVAPYNEQFF.

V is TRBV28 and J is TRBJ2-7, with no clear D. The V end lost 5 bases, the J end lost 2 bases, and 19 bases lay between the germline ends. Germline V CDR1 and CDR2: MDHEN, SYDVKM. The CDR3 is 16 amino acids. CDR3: CASSPLKAKPPYEQYF. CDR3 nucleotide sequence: TGTGCCAGCAGTCCCCTGAAAGCTAAGCCCCCCTACGAGCAGTACTTC.

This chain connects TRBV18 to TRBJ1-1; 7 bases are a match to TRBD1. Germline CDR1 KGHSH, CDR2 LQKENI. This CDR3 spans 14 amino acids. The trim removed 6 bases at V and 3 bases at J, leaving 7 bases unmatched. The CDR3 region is CASSRQGRDTEAFF. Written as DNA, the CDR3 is TGTGCCAGCTCCCGACAGGGTAGAGACACTGAAGCTTTCTTT.

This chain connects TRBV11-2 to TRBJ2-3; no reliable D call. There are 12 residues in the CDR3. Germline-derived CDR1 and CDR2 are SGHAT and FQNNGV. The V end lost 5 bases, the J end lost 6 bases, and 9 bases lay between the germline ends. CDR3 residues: CASSPSRDTQYF. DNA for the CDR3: TGTGCCAGCAGCCCCTCCAGGGATACGCAGTATTTT.

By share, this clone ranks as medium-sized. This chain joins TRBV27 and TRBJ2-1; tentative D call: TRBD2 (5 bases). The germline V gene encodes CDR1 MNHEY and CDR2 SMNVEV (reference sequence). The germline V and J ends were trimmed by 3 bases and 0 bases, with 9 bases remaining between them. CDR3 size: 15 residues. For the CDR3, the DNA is TGTGCCAGCAGTTTGAGCGGTCCCTCCTACAATGAGCAGTTCTTC. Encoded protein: CASSLSGPSYNEQFF.

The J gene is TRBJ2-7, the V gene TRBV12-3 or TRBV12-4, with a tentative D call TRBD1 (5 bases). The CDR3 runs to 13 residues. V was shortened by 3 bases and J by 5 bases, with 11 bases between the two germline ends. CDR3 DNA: TGTGCCAGCAGTTTTGACAGAGCCCACGAGCAGTACTTC. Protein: CASSFDRAHEQYF.

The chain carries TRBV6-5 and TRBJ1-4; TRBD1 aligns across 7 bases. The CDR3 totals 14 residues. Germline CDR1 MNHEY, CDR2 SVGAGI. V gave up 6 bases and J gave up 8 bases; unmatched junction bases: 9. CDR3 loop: CASRRDRVSEKLFF. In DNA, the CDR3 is TGTGCCAGCAGACGCGACAGGGTGAGCGAAAAACTGTTTTTT.